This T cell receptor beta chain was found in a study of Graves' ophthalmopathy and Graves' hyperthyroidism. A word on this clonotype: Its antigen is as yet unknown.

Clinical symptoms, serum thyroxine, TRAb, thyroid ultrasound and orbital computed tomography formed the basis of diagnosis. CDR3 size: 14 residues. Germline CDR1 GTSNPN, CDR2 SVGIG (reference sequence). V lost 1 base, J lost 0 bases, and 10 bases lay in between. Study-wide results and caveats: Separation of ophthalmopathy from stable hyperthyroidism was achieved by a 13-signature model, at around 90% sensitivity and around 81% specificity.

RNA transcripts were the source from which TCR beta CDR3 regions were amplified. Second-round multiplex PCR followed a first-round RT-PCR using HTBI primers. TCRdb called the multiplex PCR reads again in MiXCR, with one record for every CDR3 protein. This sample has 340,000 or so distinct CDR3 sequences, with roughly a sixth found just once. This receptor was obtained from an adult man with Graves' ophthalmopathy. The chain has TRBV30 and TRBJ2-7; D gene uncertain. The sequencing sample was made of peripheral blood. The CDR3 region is CAWSAGRLSYEQYF. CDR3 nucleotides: TGTGCCTGGAGTGCAGGTAGGCTCTCCTACGAGCAGTACTTC.